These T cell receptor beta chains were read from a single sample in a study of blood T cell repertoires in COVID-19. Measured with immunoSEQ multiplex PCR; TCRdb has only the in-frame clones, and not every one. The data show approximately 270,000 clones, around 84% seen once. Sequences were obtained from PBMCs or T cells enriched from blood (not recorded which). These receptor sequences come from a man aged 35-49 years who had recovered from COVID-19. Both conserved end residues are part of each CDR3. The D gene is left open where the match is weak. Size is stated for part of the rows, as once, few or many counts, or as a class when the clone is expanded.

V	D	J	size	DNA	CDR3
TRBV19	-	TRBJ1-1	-	TGTGCCAGTACCTTAGGACAATCGAACACTGAAGCTTTCTTT	CASTLGQSNTEAFF
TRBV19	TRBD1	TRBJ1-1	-	TGTGCCAGTAGTATGCGTGGGACAGGGGTCACTGAAGCTTTCTTT	CASSMRGTGVTEAFF
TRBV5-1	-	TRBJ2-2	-	TGCGCCAGCGCCAAGGGGCGACCGAACACCGGGGAGCTGTTTTTT	CASAKGRPNTGELFF
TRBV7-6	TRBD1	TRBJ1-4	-	TGTGCCAGCAGCCCAGGACAGGGTGTTGAAAAACTGTTTTTT	CASSPGQGVEKLFF
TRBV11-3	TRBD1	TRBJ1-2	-	TGTGCCAGCAGCTCCACCCCGGGACAGGGGGCCTTCGGCTACACCTTC	CASSSTPGQGAFGYTF
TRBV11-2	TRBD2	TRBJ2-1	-	TGTGCCAGCAGTTCCGGGACTAGGATAGATGAGCAGTTCTTC	CASSSGTRIDEQFF
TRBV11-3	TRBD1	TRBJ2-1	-	TGTGCCAGCAGTTTCTCTGGGACAGGGAAATATGAGCAGTTCTTC	CASSFSGTGKYEQFF
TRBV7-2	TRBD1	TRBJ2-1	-	TGTGCCAGCAGCTACCCGACCGGGACAGATAACAATGAGCAGTTCTTC	CASSYPTGTDNNEQFF
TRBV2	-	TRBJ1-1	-	TGTGCCAGCAGTGTAAAACCGACGGGGAACACTGAAGCTTTCTTT	CASSVKPTGNTEAFF
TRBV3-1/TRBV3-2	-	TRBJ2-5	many	TGTGCCAGCAGCCAAACCCCGCGAGAGACCCAGTACTTC	CASSQTPRETQYF
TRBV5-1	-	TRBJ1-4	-	TGCGCCAGCAGCTTACAGCCCCCAGGGGCTAATGAAAAACTGTTTTTT	CASSLQPPGANEKLFF
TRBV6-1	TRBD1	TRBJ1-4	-	TGTGCCAGCAGTGAAGCGAGGACAGGAGGTGAAAAACTGTTTTTT	CASSEARTGGEKLFF
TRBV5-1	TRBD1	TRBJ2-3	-	TGCGCCAGCAGCATAAGCCCGGGACAGGGACGCACAGATACGCAGTATTTT	CASSISPGQGRTDTQYF
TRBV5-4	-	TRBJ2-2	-	TGTGCCAGCAGCGGAGGACTCGCCCGACGCGGGGAGCTGTTTTTT	CASSGGLARRGELFF
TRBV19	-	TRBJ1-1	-	TGTGCCAGTAGTGGACCTCGGGAAGAAGCTTTCTTT	CASSGPREEAFF
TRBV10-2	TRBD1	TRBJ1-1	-	TGCGCCAGCAGCACCGGGACAGGGCACACTGAAGCTTTCTTT	CASSTGTGHTEAFF
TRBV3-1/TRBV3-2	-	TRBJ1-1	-	TGTGCCAGCAGCCAAGTATCGGGGACTGAAGCTTTCTTT	CASSQVSGTEAFF
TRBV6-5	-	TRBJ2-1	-	TGTGCCAGCAGTCAGAGGGCCGGGCGCCATGAGCAGTTCTTC	CASSQRAGRHEQFF
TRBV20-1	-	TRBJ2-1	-	TGCAGTGCTGAACTATACAATGAGCAGTTCTTC	CSAELYNEQFF
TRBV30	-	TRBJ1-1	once	TGTGCCTGGAGTGCTCCCTCAGATATGAACACTGAAGCTTTCTTT	CAWSAPSDMNTEAFF
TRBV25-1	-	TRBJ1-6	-	TGTGCCAGCACCCCCTCAGGGAAAGGATCACCCCTCCACTTT	CASTPSGKGSPLHF
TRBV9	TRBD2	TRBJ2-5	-	TGTGCCAGCAGCGCGGGGAGGACTAGCGGGGTTCCGGAGACCCAGTACTTC	CASSAGRTSGVPETQYF